These 5 T cell receptor beta chains share one sample of origin, sequenced in a study of monozygotic twins with inflammatory bowel disease. Using the 5' RACE reads, TCRdb records one entry per CDR3 protein without DNA. Its table lists about 380,000 distinct CDR3 sequences. The specimen was blood. The receptors originated from a human donor with ulcerative colitis or Crohn's disease, or a healthy co-twin of an affected twin (not recorded which).

The chain links TRBV28 to TRBJ2-5; without DNA, the TCRdb call of TRBD2 cannot be checked. Germline CDR1 is MDHEN and CDR2 is SYDVKM. This CDR3 contains 17 residues. The CDR3 loop reads CASCIGGSGDLQETQYF.

J is TRBJ1-2 and V is TRBV7-9. This CDR3 comprises 14 residues. CDR1 SEHNR and CDR2 FQNEAQ come from the germline V gene (reference sequence). The CDR3 spells CASSLQGPGYGYTF.

This chain links TRBV27 with TRBJ2-2; TCRdb selects TRBD1, and the lack of DNA leaves this call unchecked. The CDR3 is 15 amino acids. The germline gives CDR1 MNHEY, CDR2 SMNVEV (reference sequence). The CDR3 protein is CASSSNRGRVGELFF.

The chain joins TRBV19 to TRBJ1-1; TCRdb returns TRBD1, unconfirmable since there is no DNA. The CDR3 contains 18 residues. In germline, CDR1 is LNHDA, CDR2 SQIVND (reference sequence). The CDR3 loop is CASSTIPGQGGVGTEAFF.

This CDR3 is CASSYRRTISTDTQYF. The chain combines TRBV7-8 with TRBJ2-3; TCRdb outputs TRBD1, but without DNA this stays unchecked. Germline lookup yields CDR1 SGHVS and CDR2 FQNEAQ. This CDR3 is built from 16 residues.